Sequencing of this TCR beta chain was carried out in a study of OX40 agonist ivuxolimab in advanced cancers. Background for the entire study: Ivuxolimab was a fully human IgG2 agonistic monoclonal antibody targeting the costimulatory receptor OX40 (CD134). Partial responses occurred in three dose-escalation patients, of whom one had hepatocellular carcinoma and two had cutaneous melanoma. Of the roughly 51 patients in dose escalation, some 20 had hepatocellular carcinoma, some 15 had melanoma, 9 had renal cell carcinoma and 9 had head and neck cancer. The point of sequencing TCRbeta in the periphery was to test whether ivuxolimab changed TCR sequence diversity and drove clonal T-cell expansion. Prior anti-PD-1, anti-PD-L1 or anti-CTLA-4 therapy was permitted, and 30% to 50% of dose-escalation patients had received checkpoint inhibitors. In the dose-escalation cohort, 75% to 90% of patients were male, and the mean age was 60 years with a range of roughly 23 to 79. Intravenous ivuxolimab was administered to patients every 2 weeks at six dose levels: 0.01, 0.1, 0.3, 1.5, 3 and 10 mg/kg. The paper covers the monotherapy dose-escalation part of the phase I ivuxolimab trial, which included N of about 50 patients. The paper's findings and limits, for the study overall: Low levels of normalized T-cell clonal expansion were also seen in some patients who did not respond. On average, CD8+ T cells showed more expanded clones than CD4+ T cells after ivuxolimab. The antigen specificity of the peripheral T cells that underwent clonal expansion was not determined. At doses of 0.1 to 3.0 mg/kg, clonal expansion of both CD4+ and CD8+ blood T cells was observed from baseline to week 6. In partial responders in the 0.1-3.0 mg/kg groups, normalized peripheral clonal expansion was found to be among the lowest, especially among CD8+ T cells.

To sequence the TCRbeta CDR3 region, genomic DNA was isolated from the sorted cells. The immunoSEQ Assay was used to sequence the TCRbeta CDR3 regions. TCRdb retrieved this table from immuneACCESS and kept in-frame rearrangements only. Not all clones are present; in checked studies, unresolved V genes account for under half, and no reason is known for the remainder. The sample table holds about 32,000 clones, of which about nine tenths were seen once. In total, the top ten clones hold approximately 4.3% of the sample. About this clone itself: Its antigen is still unknown. Base qualities are not provided; no much larger clone lies one nucleotide away.

The trial excluded patients who had a history of autoimmune disease or were on systemic immunosuppression. Peripheral blood for TCR sequencing was collected from all dose cohorts at baseline, on cycle 4 day 1, and on cycle 7 day 1. Samples were obtained from an open-label, multicenter, first-in-human phase I dose-escalation trial of ivuxolimab. Adults with locally advanced or metastatic melanoma, renal cell carcinoma, hepatocellular carcinoma or head and neck squamous cell carcinoma were enrolled in the trial. Before TCR sequencing, CD4+ T cells and CD8+ T cells were sorted from peripheral blood as separate populations. Trimming leaves V shorter by 4 bases and J shorter by 8 bases, with the junction holding 10 bases beyond the gene matches. CDR1 SGDLS and CDR2 YYNGEE were looked up in the germline V gene. The CDR3 runs 15 amino acids, cysteine and phenylalanine included. Kept here is only the CDR3 DNA, which spans 45 bases and is read in frame from base 1.

The TCR sequence derives from an adult with an advanced solid tumor such as melanoma, head and neck, liver or kidney cancer. The chain employs TRBV9 and TRBJ2-1; TRBD1 lines up with 9 middle nucleotides. This specimen consisted of CD4+ or CD8+ T cells sorted from blood, obtained in a trial of the OX40 agonist ivuxolimab. The sequenced DNA: TGTGCCAGCAGCCCTACAGGGGGCCACGGCTATGAGCAGTTCTTC. Protein translation: CASSPTGGHGYEQFF.